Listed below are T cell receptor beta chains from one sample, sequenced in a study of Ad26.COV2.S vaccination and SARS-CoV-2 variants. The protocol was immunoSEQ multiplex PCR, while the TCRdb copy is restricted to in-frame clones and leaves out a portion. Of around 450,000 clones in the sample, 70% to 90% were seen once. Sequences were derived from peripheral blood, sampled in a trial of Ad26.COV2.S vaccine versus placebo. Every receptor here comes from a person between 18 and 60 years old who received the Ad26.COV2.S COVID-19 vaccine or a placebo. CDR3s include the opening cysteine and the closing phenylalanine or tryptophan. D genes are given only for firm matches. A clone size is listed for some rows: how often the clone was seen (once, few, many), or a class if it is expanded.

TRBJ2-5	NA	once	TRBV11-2	TGTGCCAGCAGCTTATCCGGGAGTGAGACCCAGTACTTC	CASSLSGSETQYF
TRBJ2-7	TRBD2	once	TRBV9	TGTGCCAGCAGCGTTGGCGGGGGGGCCAGCTCCGGCGAGCAGTACTTC	CASSVGGGASSGEQYF
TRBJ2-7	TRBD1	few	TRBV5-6	TGTGCCAGCACCTCCTCGGGACAGGGGAGTATAGGCGAGCAGTACTTC	CASTSSGQGSIGEQYF
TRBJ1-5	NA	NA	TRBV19	TGTGCCAGTAGTATTACCCCCGTCGGGAGTCAGCCCCAGCATTTT	CASSITPVGSQPQHF
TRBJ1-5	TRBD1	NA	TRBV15	TGTGCCACCGGCCCTGAAGGGACAGCGCTCCAGCCCCAGCATTTT	CATGPEGTALQPQHF
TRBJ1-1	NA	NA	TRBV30	TGTGCCTGGAGTGTACCCGGGATGAACACTGAAGCTTTCTTT	CAWSVPGMNTEAFF
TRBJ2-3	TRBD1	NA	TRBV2	TGTGCCAGCAGGGCTACAGGGGCCAACACAGATACGCAGTATTTT	CASRATGANTDTQYF
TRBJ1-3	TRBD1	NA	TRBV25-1	TGTGCCAGCAGCCGTGGGACAGCCTTGGACACCATATATTTT	CASSRGTALDTIYF
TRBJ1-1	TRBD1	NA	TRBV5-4	TGTGCCAGCAGCGTTGCGGTTGGCAGGGGGGACACTGAAGCTTTCTTT	CASSVAVGRGDTEAFF
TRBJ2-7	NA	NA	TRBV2	TGTGCCAGCAGTGAATCACGGGGGCCATCCTACGAGCAGTACTTC	CASSESRGPSYEQYF
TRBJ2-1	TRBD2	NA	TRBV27	TGTGCCAGCAGTTTAGGGGCGGGGGGTTACAATGAGCAGTTCTTC	CASSLGAGGYNEQFF
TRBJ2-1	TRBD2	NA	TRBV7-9	TGTGCCAGCAGCTTCCGGGGGCGGGGACTAGCGAATTACAATGAGCAGTTCTTC	CASSFRGRGLANYNEQFF
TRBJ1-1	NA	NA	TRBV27	TGTGCCAGCAGCTTTCATCCGACAGCTAACACTGAAGCTTTCTTT	CASSFHPTANTEAFF
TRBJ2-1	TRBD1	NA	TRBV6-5	TGTGCCAGCAGTAGGACAGGGGGCTACAATGAGCAGTTCTTC	CASSRTGGYNEQFF
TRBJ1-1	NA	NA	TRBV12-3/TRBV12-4	TGTGCCAGCAGTTTAGTGCAGGACAGTGAAGCTTTCTTT	CASSLVQDSEAFF
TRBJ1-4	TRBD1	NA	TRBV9	TGTGCCAGCAGCGGATTGGACAGGGATAATGAAAAACTGTTTTTT	CASSGLDRDNEKLFF
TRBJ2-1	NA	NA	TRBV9	TGTGCCAGCAGCGTAGGGGGTTATTCTCCTGAGCAGTTCTTC	CASSVGGYSPEQFF
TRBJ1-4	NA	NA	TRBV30	TGTGCCTGGAGTGGAGGTGGGACAACTAATGAAAAACTGTTTTTT	CAWSGGGTTNEKLFF
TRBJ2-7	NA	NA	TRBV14	TGTGCCAGCAGCGGCGGACAGTACGGCTACGAGCAGTACTTC	CASSGGQYGYEQYF
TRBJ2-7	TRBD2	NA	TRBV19	TGTGCCAGTAGTCCGGGGGGGACTAGCGGAATTTACGAGCAGTACTTC	CASSPGGTSGIYEQYF
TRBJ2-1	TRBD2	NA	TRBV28	TGTGCCAGCACCAAGGCGGGACTAGATCTGAATGAGCAGTTCTTC	CASTKAGLDLNEQFF
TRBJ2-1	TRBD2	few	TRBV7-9	TGTGCCAGCAGCTTGTCCAGACTAGCGGGATGGGAGCAGTTCTTC	CASSLSRLAGWEQFF
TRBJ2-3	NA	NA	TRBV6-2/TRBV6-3	TGTGCCAGCAGTTACTTACAGAACACAGATACGCAGTATTTT	CASSYLQNTDTQYF